This record covers a single T cell receptor beta chain. The antigen is not known. This record belongs to a study of cytotoxic CD8 clonotypes in ibrutinib-treated CLL. Findings and limits, study-wide: At progression, clonality fell back toward baseline after rising at ibrutinib response.

CDR1 is LGHNA, CDR2 YSLEER, per germline. V shed 3 bases, J shed 4 bases, and the junction held 8 bases outside the gene matches. The CDR3 length is 15 residues. Here immunoSEQ multiplex PCR was the method, and the copy in TCRdb shows in-frame clones only, minus some. Of about 160,000 clones detected, roughly 86% appear once; the ten largest clones hold over 2%. The chain carries TRBV4-3 and TRBJ1-2, with 7 positions matching TRBD1. The sample was PBMCs, taken after 12 months of ibrutinib treatment. The clonotype was recovered from a human donor with chronic lymphocytic leukemia. This chain's CDR3 is CASSQPGQTSYGYTF. As DNA, the CDR3 is TGCGCCAGCAGCCAGCCGGGACAGACCTCCTATGGCTACACCTTC.